The rows below give T cell receptor beta chains drawn from one sample of a study. TCRdb called the RT-PCR reads again in MiXCR, with one record for every CDR3 protein. The sample has about 680,000 distinct CDR3 sequences; around 14% are singletons. The material sequenced was memory CD4+ T cells from blood. These receptors were obtained from a female donor in good health, serving as a healthy control. Both conserved end residues are part of each CDR3. A D gene is named only where the DNA matches it firmly. Size tells how often a clone was seen (once, few, many) or the class of an expanded clone, and some rows leave it out.

>TRBJ2-5|TRBV18|.|.
TGTGCCAGCTCACCAGGGTACAGGAACCTAAACCAAGAGACCCAGTACTTC
CASSPGYRNLNQETQYF
>TRBJ2-7|TRBV27|TRBD2|.
TGTGCCAGCAGACCAGAGTTGGGGACTAGGATAAGCTCCTACGAGCAGTACTTC
CASRPELGTRISSYEQYF
>TRBJ2-1|TRBV24-1|.|few
TGTGCCACCAGTGATTTGCGGGGGTTAGCGCAGTTCTTC
CATSDLRGLAQFF
>TRBJ2-7|TRBV7-2|TRBD2|.
TGTGCCAGCAGCTTAGCCGGACTAGCGGGAAACGAGCAGTACTTC
CASSLAGLAGNEQYF
>TRBJ1-1|TRBV5-1|.|few
TGCGCCAGCAGCTTGCTGACAGGTGCTTTGAACACTGAAGCTTTCTTT
CASSLLTGALNTEAFF
>TRBJ1-1|TRBV29-1|.|many
TGCAGCGGGACGAACACTGAAGCTTTCTTT
CSGTNTEAFF
>TRBJ2-1|TRBV12-3/TRBV12-4|TRBD2|few
TGTGCCAGCAGCTACGGACTAGCGGGTGCAGACGGGGAGAAGGAGCAGTTCTTC
CASSYGLAGADGEKEQFF
>TRBJ2-1|TRBV28|TRBD2|.
TGTGCCAGCAGTTTTCGGGGACTAGCGGGCTACAATGAGCAGTTCTTC
CASSFRGLAGYNEQFF
>TRBJ2-1|TRBV6-2/TRBV6-3|TRBD2|many
TGTGCCAGCAGCCGTCAGGTCAGCGGGAGAAATGAGCAGTTCTTC
CASSRQVSGRNEQFF
>TRBJ2-1|TRBV27|.|many
TGTGCCAGCAGTTTAGCCCCGGGGAGGCATGAGCAGTTCTTC
CASSLAPGRHEQFF
>TRBJ2-1|TRBV20-1|.|many
TGCAGTGCTAGGCTAGGGTGGAATGAGCAGTTCTTC
CSARLGWNEQFF
>TRBJ2-3|TRBV20-1|TRBD1|few
TGCAGTGCTGTCCCGACAGGGACAGATACGCAGTATTTT
CSAVPTGTDTQYF
>TRBJ1-1|TRBV12-3/TRBV12-4|TRBD1|few
TGTGCCAGCAGGGATGGACAGGTGGAGACGCAAGCTTTCTTT
CASRDGQVETQAFF
>TRBJ1-2|TRBV12-3/TRBV12-4|TRBD1|many
TGTGCCAGCAGTCACCCGGGACAGGGGTATGGCTACACCTTC
CASSHPGQGYGYTF
>TRBJ2-5|TRBV6-6|.|.
TGTGCCAGCAGTTCCACAGGGCTGGAAGAGACCCAGTACTTC
CASSSTGLEETQYF
>TRBJ2-2|TRBV29-1|.|many
TGCAGCGTCGCCGACTTGGGGGTCACCGGGGAGCTGTTTTTT
CSVADLGVTGELFF
>TRBJ1-2|TRBV4-3|.|.
TGCGCCAGCAGCCTACGGACTAGGGCGGGCTACACCTTC
CASSLRTRAGYTF
>TRBJ1-1|TRBV7-9|.|.
TGTGCCAGAAGTCGAGGGGCAACCGAAGCTTTCTTT
CARSRGATEAFF
>TRBJ1-1|TRBV4-3|.|few
TGCGCCAGCAGCCAAGATTCCGGGGGAGGCACTGAAGCTTTCTTT
CASSQDSGGGTEAFF
>TRBJ2-3|TRBV4-1|TRBD2|.
TGCGCCAGCAGTGAGCGGGAACCCCCAGATACGCAGTATTTT
CASSEREPPDTQYF
>TRBJ2-5|TRBV24-1|.|few
TGTGCCACCAGTGATTTGTTGGGGGCTGCCCAGTACTTC
CATSDLLGAAQYF
>TRBJ1-4|TRBV10-3|TRBD1|few
TGTGCCATCAGTGCCCTAGACAGGGCCGGTGGAGAAAAACTGTTTTTT
CAISALDRAGGEKLFF
>TRBJ1-1|TRBV7-2|.|.
TGTGCCAGCAGCTTACGGGGTTCGGTCACTGAAGCTTTCTTT
CASSLRGSVTEAFF
>TRBJ1-1|TRBV18|.|few
TGTGCCAGCTCACCACTACCAGGGATGAACACTGAAGCTTTCTTT
CASSPLPGMNTEAFF
>TRBJ1-5|TRBV20-1|.|.
TGCAGTGCTAAAAAGACATACGGCGACTATGAGGCTCAGCCCCAGCATTTT
CSAKKTYGDYEAQPQHF
>TRBJ2-5|TRBV6-1|TRBD1|.
TGTGCCAGCAGTGAAGTGGGGACAGGGATGGGAATCAGGGCCCAGTACTTC
CASSEVGTGMGIRAQYF
>TRBJ2-5|TRBV9|TRBD2|.
TGTGCCAGCAGCGTAAACGGGGGGCAAGAGACCCAGTACTTC
CASSVNGGQETQYF
>TRBJ2-3|TRBV7-2|TRBD2|.
TGTGCCAGCAGCTTAGCGCCTAGGAGCGGGGGGTTTTACACAGATACGCAGTATTTT
CASSLAPRSGGFYTDTQYF
>TRBJ1-6|TRBV7-9|.|many
TGTGCCAGCAGCTCCCTGGCTGTGGGGGATTCACCCCTCCACTTT
CASSSLAVGDSPLHF
>TRBJ2-3|TRBV20-1|.|many
TGCAGTGCTAGTCTCGTGGGGGGGCGTTATACGCAGTATTTT
CSASLVGGRYTQYF
>TRBJ2-1|TRBV11-2|TRBD2|many
TGTGCCAGCAGCTTAGACAGGGAGGGCTACAATGAGCAGTTCTTC
CASSLDREGYNEQFF
>TRBJ1-4|TRBV19|.|.
TGTGCCAGTAGTACGAGGGACAAGGGCGAAAAACTGTTTTTT
CASSTRDKGEKLFF
>TRBJ1-2|TRBV7-2|TRBD1|.
TGTGCCAGCAGCCCTGTGGTAGGGGGCTCTGGCTACACCTTC
CASSPVVGGSGYTF
>TRBJ2-1|TRBV27|.|.
TGTGCCAGCAGGGTAGGTAGGGGGGGAGAGCAGTTCTTC
CASRVGRGGEQFF
>TRBJ2-7|TRBV30|.|.
TGTGCCTGGAGTGTAAAGGGGAACGAGCAGTACTTC
CAWSVKGNEQYF
>TRBJ1-2|TRBV27|.|.
TGTGCCAGCAGTTTATTGGGCGGGAACTATGGCTACACCTTC
CASSLLGGNYGYTF
>TRBJ2-7|TRBV20-1|.|.
TGCAGTGCTAGAGTAGGGGCGAGCTCCTACGAGCAGTACTTC
CSARVGASSYEQYF
>TRBJ2-7|TRBV20-1|.|many
TGCAGTGCAAAGGCTCCGTGGGAGCAGTACTTC
CSAKAPWEQYF
>TRBJ1-5|TRBV27|.|many
TGTGCCAGCAGTTTCCAGGGCGATCAGCCCCAGCATTTT
CASSFQGDQPQHF
>TRBJ2-2|TRBV20-1|TRBD2|many
TGCAGTGCTAGCCCTTTTAGCGGGAGCAACACCGGGGAGCTGTTTTTT
CSASPFSGSNTGELFF
>TRBJ1-3|TRBV28|.|.
TGTGCCAGCACGGTGGACCTTTGGCTCTCTGGAAACACCATATATTTT
CASTVDLWLSGNTIYF
>TRBJ2-3|TRBV3-1|TRBD2|few
TGTGCCAGCAGCCCCACGGGGGGGAGCACAGATACGCAGTATTTT
CASSPTGGSTDTQYF
>TRBJ1-4|TRBV6-5|TRBD1|once
TGTGCCAGCAGTTACTCAGGACAGGGGGCCTGGGGTGAAAAACTGTTTTTT
CASSYSGQGAWGEKLFF
>TRBJ2-7|TRBV10-3|TRBD1|few
TGTGCCATCAGTGGCCAAGCTCCGGGACAGGCCCGGGGGCGCTACGAGCAGTACTTC
CAISGQAPGQARGRYEQYF
>TRBJ2-5|TRBV29-1|.|many
TGCAGCGTTGTAAAAGAGACCCAGTACTTC
CSVVKETQYF
>TRBJ1-3|TRBV9|.|few
TGTGCCAGCAGCGTATCCGGGGTTGCTGGAAACACCATATATTTT
CASSVSGVAGNTIYF
>TRBJ2-7|TRBV5-1|.|few
TGCGCCAGCGGGCGGGACGGGAGACTTGACGAGCAGTACTTC
CASGRDGRLDEQYF
>TRBJ2-7|TRBV20-1|TRBD2|.
TGCAGTGCTAGAGGACTAGCACTCTACGAGCAGTACTTC
CSARGLALYEQYF